This T cell receptor (beta chain) is from a study of cytomegalovirus exposure and HLA in healthy donors. The study, taken as a whole, reports: The CMV antigen specificity of a few CMV-associated chains was confirmed through in vitro analysis. Later on, a genetic analysis was performed. It linked a missense variant in DCLRE1C with V- and J-gene trimming of TCR beta. Per a later analysis, roughly 17,000 TCR beta sequences showed association with HLA alleles at 0.05 false discovery rate. A later analysis reportedly found fewer N-insertions in an Asian-associated ancestry cluster than the approximately 700-donor mean.

In the PCR, 60 Vbeta and 13 Jbeta primers were used. Repertoires were generated with immunoSEQ multiplex PCR, while TCRdb's copy carries only in-frame clones and drops some. Of fewer than 250,000 clones in the sample, 82% are singletons; the top ten hold 6%. Of note for this clone: What it binds is not known.

V was shortened by 2 bases and J by 3 bases, with 10 bases between the two germline ends. CDR1 is ENHRY, CDR2 SYGVKD, per germline. The CDR3 consists of 15 residues. The V call is TRBV10-3, the J call TRBJ1-4, with D unresolved. The sequencing input was PBMCs. This TCR was sampled from a man in his forties in good health and CMV-seropositive. The CDR3 coding sequence is TGTGCCATCAGTGAGGCTACAGCTCCTAATGAAAAACTGTTTTTT. Translation: CAISEATAPNEKLFF.